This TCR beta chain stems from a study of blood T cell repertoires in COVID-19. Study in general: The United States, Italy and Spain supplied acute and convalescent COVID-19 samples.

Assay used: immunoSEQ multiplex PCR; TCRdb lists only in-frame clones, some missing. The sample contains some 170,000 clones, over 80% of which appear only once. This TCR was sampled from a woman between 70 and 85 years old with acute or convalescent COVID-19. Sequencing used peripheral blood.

The CDR3 here is CASSVGLAGVGGELFF. As DNA, the CDR3 is TGTGCCAGCAGCGTAGGACTAGCGGGAGTGGGCGGGGAGCTGTTTTTT. The rearrangement joins TRBV9 to TRBJ2-2; 12 bases fit TRBD2. This CDR3 is 16 amino acids long. Trimming cost V 0 bases and J 7 bases; bases outside gene matches: 4. Looked up from germline, CDR1 is SGDLS and CDR2 is YYNGEE.